The entry that follows covers one T cell receptor beta chain sequence. As yet, its antigen is unknown. The record originates from a study of T cells expressing NK-cell markers. UMIs accompanied the 5'RACE template switching by which TCR beta cDNA was made. TCRdb re-analyzed the 5' RACE reads; it lists each CDR3 protein once, without DNA. The sample totals fewer than 400,000 distinct CDR3 sequences. The study's findings and limits: Among CD8+ T cells from five or six donors, dominant NKG2C+ clonotypes accounted for about 1.0-7.0%.

The germline V gene encodes CDR1 MGHDK and CDR2 SYGVNS. The CDR3 is 15 amino acids. This receptor was taken from a man aged 18-70 years in good health. V usage is TRBV25-1 and J usage is TRBJ2-5; the D gene TCRdb calls, TRBD1, cannot be checked with no DNA. Source material: blood T cells: a sorted CD56 or NKG2C T cell subset, CD4+ or CD8+ T cells, or bulk PBMC T cells (not recorded which). The CDR3 sequence is CASSDPRQGQETQYF.